This is a list of T cell receptor beta chains from one sample in a study of cytomegalovirus exposure and HLA in healthy donors. TCRdb's copy holds only in-frame clones and misses some; the assay was immunoSEQ multiplex PCR. The table includes approximately 190,000 clones, about four fifths detected once. Source material: PBMCs. These receptors were collected from a woman aged 25-40 years in good health and CMV-seropositive. The CDR3 runs from the conserved cysteine through the conserved F or W. D genes are given only for firm matches. Clone sizes are given selectively: once, few, many, or a class where the clone is expanded.

>TRBJ2-7|-|-|TRBV5-1
TGCGCCAGCAGCTTGGGGCAGGGAAGCTACGAGCAGTACTTC
CASSLGQGSYEQYF
>TRBJ1-4|-|-|TRBV7-7
TGTGCTAGCAGCTTAGGTCACGGGGAAAAACTGTTTTTT
CASSLGHGEKLFF
>TRBJ2-2|-|-|TRBV5-4
TGTGCCAGCGGTCCTATCCGATGGGGGGAGCTGTTTTTT
CASGPIRWGELFF
>TRBJ2-1|once|TRBD2|TRBV5-1
TGCGCCAGCAGCTTCGCGGGGGGTTACAATGAGCAGTTCTTC
CASSFAGGYNEQFF
>TRBJ1-1|-|-|TRBV10-1
TGCGCCAGCCCCTCTCGGCGGATGAACACTGAAGCTTTCTTT
CASPSRRMNTEAFF
>TRBJ1-2|-|TRBD1|TRBV7-9
TGTGCCAGCAGTAGTGACAGGGACTATGGCTACACCTTC
CASSSDRDYGYTF
>TRBJ1-2|-|-|TRBV6-5
TGTGCCAGCAGTTACTCGTTCGGTACTATGAGCTACACCTTC
CASSYSFGTMSYTF
>TRBJ1-1|few|-|TRBV10-2
TGCGCCAGCAGTGTATTAGGGGCGTCGGGTAACACTGAAGCTTTCTTT
CASSVLGASGNTEAFF
>TRBJ1-5|-|TRBD1|TRBV6-5
TGTGCCAGCCGACAGGACAGGGGAAATCAGCCCCAGCATTTT
CASRQDRGNQPQHF
>TRBJ1-5|-|-|TRBV19
TGTGCCAGTAGACCGTCAGGGAGCAATCAGCCCCAGCATTTT
CASRPSGSNQPQHF
>TRBJ1-4|-|-|TRBV11-2
TGTGCCAGCAGCCCCCGTTGGCAGGGGGAAAAACTGTTTTTT
CASSPRWQGEKLFF
>TRBJ1-2|-|-|TRBV5-4
TGTGCCAGCAGCTTGGAAAATACAGGGTGGGGTGGCTACACCTTC
CASSLENTGWGGYTF
>TRBJ1-3|-|TRBD1|TRBV11-2
TGTGCCAGCAGCTTCGGGACAGGCTCTGGAAACACCATATATTTT
CASSFGTGSGNTIYF
>TRBJ1-2|-|-|TRBV7-9
TGTGCCAGCAGCCTATCAGGGTCAGACGGCTACACCTTC
CASSLSGSDGYTF
>TRBJ2-5|few|-|TRBV7-7
TGTGCTAGCAGCCCACAGCCTTCAGGGGACGAGACCCAGTACTTC
CASSPQPSGDETQYF
>TRBJ1-5|-|-|TRBV19
TGTGCCAGTAGGGCCCGATCCGGAGGGACCGGGAATCAGCCCCAGCATTTT
CASRARSGGTGNQPQHF
>TRBJ2-7|-|TRBD1|TRBV10-2
TGCGCCAGCAGTCCGGGACAGGGGATCTACGAGCAGTACTTC
CASSPGQGIYEQYF
>TRBJ2-1|-|TRBD2|TRBV10-2
TGCGCCAGCACGGGACTAGCGGGTAACAATGAGCAGTTCTTC
CASTGLAGNNEQFF
>TRBJ2-1|few|TRBD1|TRBV6-5
TGTGCCAGCCTGGACAGGGCCGGCTCCTACAATGAGCAGTTCTTC
CASLDRAGSYNEQFF
>TRBJ1-5|-|-|TRBV18
TGTGCCAGCTCACCTCGGGCCGCTGGGAGTCAGCCCCAGCATTTT
CASSPRAAGSQPQHF
>TRBJ2-7|-|TRBD1|TRBV7-9
TGTGCCAGCGTAGGACAGGGTGGATACGAGCAGTACTTC
CASVGQGGYEQYF
>TRBJ2-1|-|TRBD2|TRBV15
TGTGCCACCAGCGCCCTACTAGCGGGGGGGTTCAATGAGCAGTTCTTC
CATSALLAGGFNEQFF
>TRBJ1-1|-|TRBD1|TRBV6-5
TGTGCCAGCAGTTACTCTGGACAGGGCCCGTTGTTGGCTTTCTTT
CASSYSGQGPLLAFF
>TRBJ2-5|-|TRBD2|TRBV15
TGTGCCACCAGCAGAGATGTACGGGCTAGCGGTATGAAGACCCAGTACTTC
CATSRDVRASGMKTQYF
>TRBJ1-1|once|TRBD1|TRBV7-8
TGTGCCAGCAGCAGGACAGGGAACACTGAAGCTTTCTTT
CASSRTGNTEAFF
>TRBJ1-4|-|TRBD1|TRBV4-3
TGCGCCAGCAGCCAGGGACAGCCGAATGAAAAACTGTTTTTT
CASSQGQPNEKLFF
>TRBJ1-3|-|-|TRBV9
TGTGCCAGCAGCGTAGAGGGGCAAATTGGAAACACCATATATTTT
CASSVEGQIGNTIYF
>TRBJ1-3|-|-|TRBV6-5
TGTGCCAGCAGGGACTGGGCCTCTGGAAACACCATATATTTT
CASRDWASGNTIYF
>TRBJ1-5|-|TRBD1|TRBV28
TGTGCCAGCAGGTTACAGGGGGAACCCAATCAGCCCCAGCATTTT
CASRLQGEPNQPQHF
>TRBJ2-2|few|-|TRBV5-1
TGCGCCAGCAGCGGGACAACGAACACCGGGGAGCTGTTTTTT
CASSGTTNTGELFF
>TRBJ1-1|-|-|TRBV11-3
TGTGCCAGCAGCTTGGGCAGTATGAACACTGAAGCTTTCTTT
CASSLGSMNTEAFF
>TRBJ1-1|-|-|TRBV28
TGTGCCAGCAGTCTCCGCGGGGATGAAGCTTTCTTT
CASSLRGDEAFF
>TRBJ1-5|-|-|TRBV2
TGTGCCAGCACAACCGCGGGGATCCACGGTCAGCCCCAGCATTTT
CASTTAGIHGQPQHF
>TRBJ1-2|-|-|TRBV18
TGTGCCAGCCGTGACAGTAAGAATTCGGGCTACACCTTC
CASRDSKNSGYTF
>TRBJ2-3|-|TRBD1|TRBV5-1
TGCGCCAGCGGGAGCGGGGACAGGGGAACAGATACGCAGTATTTT
CASGSGDRGTDTQYF
>TRBJ1-1|-|-|TRBV2
TGTGCCAGCACCAGGCAGGGGAACACTGAAGCTTTCTTT
CASTRQGNTEAFF
>TRBJ1-1|-|-|TRBV7-9
TGTGCCAGCAGCTTATTCGAAGGAGGCGCTGAAGCTTTCTTT
CASSLFEGGAEAFF
>TRBJ2-3|-|-|TRBV13
TGTGCCAGCAGCTTAGAAGGGGGTTTCTCTGATACGCAGTATTTT
CASSLEGGFSDTQYF
>TRBJ2-5|-|TRBD1|TRBV6-5
TGTGCCAGCAACGGACAGGGGGCGTGGGAGACCCAGTACTTC
CASNGQGAWETQYF
>TRBJ2-7|-|-|TRBV10-2
TGCGCCAGCAGGGACTCCCACGAGCAGTACTTC
CASRDSHEQYF
>TRBJ2-7|-|-|TRBV27
TGTGCCAGCAGTTTATCACCAGGAACCTACGAGCAGTACTTC
CASSLSPGTYEQYF
>TRBJ2-1|few|TRBD1|TRBV4-1
TGCGCCAGCAGCGGGACAGGGGTCAATGAGCAGTTCTTC
CASSGTGVNEQFF
>TRBJ1-4|-|TRBD1|TRBV5-1
TGCGCCAGCAGCCAAGGACAGGGGGTCTCTAATGAAAAACTGTTTTTT
CASSQGQGVSNEKLFF